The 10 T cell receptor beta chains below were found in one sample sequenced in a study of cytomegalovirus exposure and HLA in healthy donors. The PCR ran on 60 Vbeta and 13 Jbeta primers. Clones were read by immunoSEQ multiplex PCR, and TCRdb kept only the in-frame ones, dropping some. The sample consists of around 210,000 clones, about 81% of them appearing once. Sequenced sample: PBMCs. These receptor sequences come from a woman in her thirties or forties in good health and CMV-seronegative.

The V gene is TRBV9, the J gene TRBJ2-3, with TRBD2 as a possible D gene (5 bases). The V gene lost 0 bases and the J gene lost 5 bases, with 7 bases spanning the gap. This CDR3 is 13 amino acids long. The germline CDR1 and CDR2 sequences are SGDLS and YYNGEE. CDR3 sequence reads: CASSVEREDTQYF. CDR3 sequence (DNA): TGTGCCAGCAGCGTAGAGAGGGAAGATACGCAGTATTTT.

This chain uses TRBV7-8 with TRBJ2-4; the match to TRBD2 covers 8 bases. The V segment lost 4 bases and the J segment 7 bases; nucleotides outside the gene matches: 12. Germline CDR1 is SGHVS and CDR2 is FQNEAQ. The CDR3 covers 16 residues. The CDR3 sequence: CASSSFSGGPGNIQYF. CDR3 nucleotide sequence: TGTGCCAGCAGCTCCTTTTCGGGAGGGCCTGGGAACATTCAGTACTTC.

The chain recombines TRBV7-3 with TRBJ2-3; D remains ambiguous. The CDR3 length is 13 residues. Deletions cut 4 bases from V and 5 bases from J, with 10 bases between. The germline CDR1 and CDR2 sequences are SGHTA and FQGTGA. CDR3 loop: CASSYRLKDTQYF. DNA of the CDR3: TGTGCCAGCAGCTACCGACTGAAAGATACGCAGTATTTT. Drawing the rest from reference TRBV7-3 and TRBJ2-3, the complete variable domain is GAGVSQTPSNKVTEKGKYVELRCDPISGHTALYWYRQSLGQGPEFLIYFQGTGAADDSGLPNDRFFAVRPEGSVSTLKIQRTERGDSAVYLCASSYRLKDTQYFGPGTRLTVL.

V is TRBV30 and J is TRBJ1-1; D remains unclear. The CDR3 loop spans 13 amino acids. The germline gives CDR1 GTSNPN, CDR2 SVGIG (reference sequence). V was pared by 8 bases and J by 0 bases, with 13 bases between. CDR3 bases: TGTGCCGGGCGGGAGACTATGAACACTGAAGCTTTCTTT. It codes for CAGRETMNTEAFF.

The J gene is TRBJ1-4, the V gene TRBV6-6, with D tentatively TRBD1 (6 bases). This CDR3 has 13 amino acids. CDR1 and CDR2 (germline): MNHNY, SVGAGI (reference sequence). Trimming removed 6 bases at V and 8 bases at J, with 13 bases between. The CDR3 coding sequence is TGTGCCAGCAGCCCCAGGGGTAGGGAAAAACTGTTTTTT. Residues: CASSPRGREKLFF.

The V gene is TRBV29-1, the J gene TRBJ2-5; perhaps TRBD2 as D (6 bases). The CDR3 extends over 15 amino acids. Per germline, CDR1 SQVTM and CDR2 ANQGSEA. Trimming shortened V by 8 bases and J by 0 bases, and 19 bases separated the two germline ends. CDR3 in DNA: TGCAGCCTCCTCCCGGGGGAGACCCACCAAGAGACCCAGTACTTC. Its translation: CSLLPGETHQETQYF.

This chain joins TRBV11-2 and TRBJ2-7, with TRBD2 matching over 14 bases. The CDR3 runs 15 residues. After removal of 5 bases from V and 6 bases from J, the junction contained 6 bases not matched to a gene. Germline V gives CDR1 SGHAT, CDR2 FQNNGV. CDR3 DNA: TGTGCCAGCAGCGCCCGACTAGCGGGGGGGCGCGAGCAGTACTTC. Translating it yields CASSARLAGGREQYF.

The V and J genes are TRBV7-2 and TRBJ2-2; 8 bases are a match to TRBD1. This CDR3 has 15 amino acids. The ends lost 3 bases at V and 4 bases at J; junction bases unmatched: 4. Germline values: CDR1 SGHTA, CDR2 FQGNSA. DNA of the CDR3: TGTGCCAGCAGCTTTGGACAGGGCAGCACCGGGGAGCTGTTTTTT. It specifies CASSFGQGSTGELFF.

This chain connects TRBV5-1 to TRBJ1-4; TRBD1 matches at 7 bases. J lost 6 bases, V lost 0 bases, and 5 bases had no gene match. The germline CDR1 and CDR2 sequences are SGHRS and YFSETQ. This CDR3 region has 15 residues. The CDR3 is CASSLDQGVDEKLFF. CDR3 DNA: TGCGCCAGCAGCTTGGACCAGGGGGTGGATGAAAAACTGTTTTTT.

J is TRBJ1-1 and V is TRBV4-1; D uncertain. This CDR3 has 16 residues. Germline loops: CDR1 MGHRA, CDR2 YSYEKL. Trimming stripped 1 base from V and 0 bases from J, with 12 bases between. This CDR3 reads CASSQGPLGVNTEAFF. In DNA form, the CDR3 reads TGCGCCAGCAGCCAAGGGCCACTGGGCGTGAACACTGAAGCTTTCTTT.